This T cell receptor (beta chain) was retrieved from a study of T cell responses to AZD1222 COVID-19 vaccine. CDR3 length equals 15 residues. V shed 6 bases, J shed 6 bases, and the junction held 10 bases outside the gene matches. Germline V gives CDR1 MNHEY, CDR2 SMNVEV (reference sequence). TCRdb's copy holds only in-frame clones and misses some; the assay was immunoSEQ multiplex PCR. The sample contains around 150,000 clones, around 92% of which appear only once. Sequenced material: peripheral blood, taken 28 days after the second AZD1222 dose. The V and J genes are TRBV27 and TRBJ2-1; 8 bases are a match to TRBD2. This TCR was recovered from an adult who received the AZD1222 COVID-19 vaccine. The CDR3 sequence: CASRRTGTRPNEQFF. CDR3 coding DNA: TGTGCCAGCAGGCGGACCGGGACTAGACCCAATGAGCAGTTCTTC.